What follows are 31 T cell receptor beta chains derived from one specimen sequenced in a study of blood T cell repertoires in COVID-19. Libraries were prepared by immunoSEQ multiplex PCR; TCRdb keeps only in-frame clonotypes and omits some of them. In the table there are 50,000 to 70,000 clones, 70% to 90% of which are singletons. Sequences were obtained from peripheral blood. The receptors originated from a man aged 60 to 69 with active or convalescent COVID-19.

The rearrangement uses TRBV2 and TRBJ1-5; TRBD1 is a possible D gene (6 bases). V was pared by 5 bases and J by 0 bases, with 11 bases between. The germline V gene has CDR1 SNHLY and CDR2 FYNNEI. The length of the CDR3 is 15 residues. DNA for the CDR3: TGTGCCAGCAGTAAACAGGGTAATAGCAATCAGCCCCAGCATTTT. It encodes CASSKQGNSNQPQHF.

This clone occurred once. V usage is TRBV3-1 (or the pseudogene TRBV3-2) and J usage is TRBJ1-3; D not certain. The V gene lost 1 base and the J gene lost 4 bases, with 8 bases spanning the gap. CDR3 length equals 14 residues. From germline, CDR1 is LGHDT and CDR2 YNNKEL (reference sequence). The CDR3 loop is CASSQVEMGNTIYF. The CDR3 DNA reads TGTGCCAGCAGCCAAGTGGAGATGGGAAACACCATATATTTT.

V usage is TRBV7-2 and J usage is TRBJ1-6; no reliable D call. The V gene's germline CDR1 is SGHTA and CDR2 FQGNSA. The germline V and J ends were trimmed by 1 base and 14 bases, with 18 bases remaining between them. This CDR3 spans 15 amino acids. CDR3: CASSLGAFPGGSLHF. The CDR3 DNA follows: TGTGCCAGCAGCTTAGGTGCGTTCCCCGGAGGATCCCTCCACTTT.

V gene TRBV4-2 combines with J gene TRBJ2-2; possibly TRBD1 for D (6 bases). Trimming cost V 1 base and J 9 bases, with 9 bases left between them. The germline CDR1 and CDR2 sequences are LGHNA and YNFKEQ. This CDR3 contains 13 residues. In nucleotides, the CDR3 is TGTGCCAGCAGCCAAGGGCAGGGGAGGGAGCTGTTTTTT. As protein: CASSQGQGRELFF.

The chain is built from TRBV3-1 (or the pseudogene TRBV3-2) and TRBJ1-5, with D perhaps matching TRBD1 (5 bases). The CDR3 extends over 12 amino acids. The germline V and J ends were trimmed by 2 bases and 6 bases, with 5 bases remaining between them. Germline assignment: CDR1 LGHDT and CDR2 YNNKEL (reference sequence). CDR3 sequence reads: CASSQQGQPQHF. The CDR3 nucleotides read TGTGCCAGCAGCCAACAGGGTCAGCCCCAGCATTTT.

The rearrangement links TRBV19 to TRBJ2-2, with 12 positions matching TRBD2. V shed 5 bases, J shed 4 bases, and the junction held 2 bases outside the gene matches. Germline V gene sequence: CDR1 LNHDA, CDR2 SQIVND (reference sequence). This CDR3 is built from 15 residues. CDR3 loop: CASSPSGRATGELFF. CDR3 sequence (DNA): TGTGCCAGTAGTCCTAGCGGGAGGGCCACCGGGGAGCTGTTTTTT. Looking up the rest from reference TRBV19 and TRBJ2-2 gives the full variable domain: DGGITQSPKYLFRKEGQNVTLSCEQNLNHDAMYWYRQDPGQGLRLIYYSQIVNDFQKGDIAEGYSVSREKKESFPLTVTSAQKNPTAFYLCASSPSGRATGELFFGEGSRLTVL.

J is TRBJ1-2 and V is TRBV19; no clear D. Deletions cut 3 bases from V and 2 bases from J, with 10 bases between. This CDR3 is built from 14 residues. CDR1 LNHDA and CDR2 SQIVND come from the germline V gene (reference sequence). The CDR3 bases are TGTGCCAGTAGTATGTCCGCCAGAAACTATGGCTACACCTTC. Translating it yields CASSMSARNYGYTF. The full variable domain, in which reference TRBV19 and TRBJ1-2 provide the parts outside the CDR3, is DGGITQSPKYLFRKEGQNVTLSCEQNLNHDAMYWYRQDPGQGLRLIYYSQIVNDFQKGDIAEGYSVSREKKESFPLTVTSAQKNPTAFYLCASSMSARNYGYTFGSGTRLTVV.

CDR3 in amino acids: CAIGRDTNDEQYF. CDR3 sequence (DNA): TGTGCCATCGGCCGGGACACCAACGACGAGCAGTACTTC. V and J are TRBV10-3 and TRBJ2-7; tentatively, D is TRBD1 (6 bases). Trimming left V 8 bases short and J 5 bases short, with 16 bases between. Per the germline V gene, CDR1 is ENHRY and CDR2 is SYGVKD. CDR3 length equals 13 residues.

This chain uses TRBV18 with TRBJ2-1, with 8 bases aligning to TRBD1. From germline, CDR1 is KGHSH and CDR2 LQKENI. J lost 5 bases, V lost 5 bases, and 2 bases had no gene match. The CDR3 has 13 residues. CDR3 sequence reads: CASSRQGNNEQFF. Here the CDR3 DNA reads TGTGCCAGCTCAAGACAGGGGAACAATGAGCAGTTCTTC.

The rearrangement uses TRBV5-1 and TRBJ2-3; 8 bases are a match to TRBD1. V lost 5 bases, J lost 5 bases, and 4 bases stayed unmatched. Germline-derived CDR1 and CDR2 are SGHRS and YFSETQ. The CDR3 is 13 amino acids. CDR3 bases: TGCGCCAGCAGGGTGGACAGGGAAGATACGCAGTATTTT. Protein sequence: CASRVDREDTQYF.

The genes are TRBV7-3 and TRBJ2-1; unclear D gene. The CDR3 is made up of 13 amino acids. Germline loops: CDR1 SGHTA, CDR2 FQGTGA. V was clipped by 1 base and J by 5 bases, with 6 bases between them. The CDR3: CASSLSPDNEQFF. CDR3 bases: TGTGCCAGCAGCTTAAGTCCCGACAATGAGCAGTTCTTC.

The V call is TRBV10-2, the J call TRBJ2-1; TRBD1 is a possible D gene (6 bases). Trimming removed 5 bases at V and 10 bases at J, with 33 bases between. CDR3 length: 19 residues. CDR1 is WSHSY, CDR2 SAAADI, per germline. DNA of the CDR3: TGCGCCAGCAGTAGACCTCTCCCTCTGCCTTCCGGGACACGCAGGGAGCAGTTCTTC. Translating gives CASSRPLPLPSGTRREQFF.

The rearrangement links TRBV28 to TRBJ1-3, with D perhaps TRBD1 (6 bases). CDR3 size: 18 residues. V was trimmed by 6 bases and J by 1 base, leaving 22 bases between them. CDR1 and CDR2 from the germline V gene are MDHEN and SYDVKM. The CDR3 loop is CASSPAGLGGTSGNTIYF. The CDR3 DNA sequence: TGTGCCAGCAGCCCGGCCGGACTAGGGGGTACGTCTGGAAACACCATATATTTT.

This rearrangement joins TRBV19 to TRBJ2-1, with 12 bases identical to TRBD2. This CDR3 spans 16 amino acids. From germline, CDR1 is LNHDA and CDR2 SQIVND (reference sequence). After removal of 5 bases from V and 7 bases from J, the junction contained 9 bases not matched to a gene. The CDR3 reads CASSGRLAGGFNEQFF. CDR3 nucleotide sequence: TGTGCCAGTAGTGGCCGCCTAGCGGGAGGGTTTAATGAGCAGTTCTTC.

The CDR3 region is CASSGRYSTDTQYF. The DNA of the CDR3 is TGTGCCAGCAGTGGTCGGTATAGCACAGATACGCAGTATTTT. V usage is TRBV6-1 and J usage is TRBJ2-3; the D is unclear. The germline CDR1 and CDR2 sequences are MNHNS and SASEGT. The ends were cut back, 4 bases at V and 0 bases at J, with 8 bases in the middle. The CDR3 has 14 amino acids.

This rearrangement joins TRBV5-1 to TRBJ1-5; TRBD1 might be the D (5 bases). The V end was cut by 0 bases, the J end by 9 bases, with 13 bases between. The length of the CDR3 is 14 residues. From germline, CDR1 is SGHRS and CDR2 YFSETQ. Here the CDR3 DNA reads TGCGCCAGCAGCTTGGAGGGGCCGCTGGGGCCCCAGCATTTT. This translates into CASSLEGPLGPQHF.

V and J are TRBV5-4 and TRBJ2-1; TRBD1 matches at 9 bases. The ends lost 6 bases at V and 9 bases at J; junction bases unmatched: 13. Germline V gene lookup returns CDR1 SGHNT and CDR2 YYREEE (reference sequence). The length of the CDR3 is 15 residues. CDR3 sequence (DNA): TGTGCCAGCATGGGGTCTGGACAGGGGTGGGGTGAGCAGTTCTTC. This codes for CASMGSGQGWGEQFF.

CDR3 bases: TGCGCCAGCAGCCAATTAGACAGAACATTGGGCCAAGCTTTCTTT. This translates into CASSQLDRTLGQAFF. This chain connects TRBV4-1 to TRBJ1-1, with D possibly being TRBD1 (5 bases). CDR3 length equals 15 residues. V was clipped by 2 bases and J by 9 bases, with 19 bases between them. Per germline, CDR1 MGHRA and CDR2 YSYEKL.

V and J are TRBV24-1 and TRBJ1-3; the match to TRBD1 covers 9 bases. Trimming removed 2 bases from V and 4 bases from J; junction bases left unmatched: 11. The germline V gene encodes CDR1 KGHDR and CDR2 SFDVKD. The CDR3 contains 18 residues. CDR3 loop: CATSDCLGQGPPGNTIYF. CDR3 nucleotide sequence: TGTGCCACCAGTGATTGTCTGGGACAGGGACCTCCCGGAAACACCATATATTTT.

The V gene is TRBV7-2, the J gene TRBJ2-7, with 9 bases matching TRBD2. The trim removed 1 base at V and 2 bases at J, leaving 3 bases unmatched. The CDR3 runs 15 residues. Germline V gives CDR1 SGHTA, CDR2 FQGNSA. For the CDR3, the DNA is TGTGCCAGCAGCTTAGGGCTAGCGGGGCCCTACGAGCAGTACTTC. Protein: CASSLGLAGPYEQYF.

This chain uses TRBV5-4 with TRBJ2-2; the match to TRBD1 covers 11 bases. There are 16 residues in the CDR3. The germline gives CDR1 SGHNT, CDR2 YYREEE (reference sequence). The V segment lost 1 base and the J segment 4 bases; nucleotides outside the gene matches: 3. CDR3 sequence (DNA): TGTGCCAGCAGCTTGTTCGGGACAGGGGGCACCGGGGAGCTGTTTTTT. Translation gives CASSLFGTGGTGELFF.

The chain links TRBV11-2 to TRBJ1-1, with D uncertain. The CDR3 has 16 residues. Germline V gene sequence: CDR1 SGHAT, CDR2 FQNNGV. V lost 1 base and J 1 base, leaving 13 bases between the germline ends. The CDR3 nucleotides are TGTGCCAGCAGCTTAGCTAATCCGGGTCCGAACACTGAAGCTTTCTTT. As protein: CASSLANPGPNTEAFF.

The chain uses TRBV7-9 and TRBJ2-7; no clear D. Germline V gene lookup returns CDR1 SEHNR and CDR2 FQNEAQ (reference sequence). V lost 2 bases, J lost 4 bases, and 6 bases lay in between. CDR3 length: 12 amino acids. The CDR3: CASSLSLYEQYF. The CDR3 nucleotides are TGTGCCAGCAGCTTATCCCTTTACGAGCAGTACTTC.

The rearrangement joins TRBV11-2 to TRBJ2-1; D is undetermined. This CDR3 is 15 amino acids long. V shed 1 base and J shed 0 bases, with 7 bases lying between them. CDR1 and CDR2 (germline): SGHAT, FQNNGV. Here the CDR3 DNA reads TGTGCCAGCAGCTTAGGGTGGAGCTCCTACAATGAGCAGTTCTTC. It encodes CASSLGWSSYNEQFF.

This sequence joins TRBV6-5 and TRBJ1-6; the match to TRBD1 covers 9 bases. CDR3 length equals 14 residues. The J segment lost 7 bases and the V segment lost 7 bases, leaving 5 bases of the junction unmatched. Germline V gene lookup returns CDR1 MNHEY and CDR2 SVGAGI. CDR3 residues: CASNPGQGNSPLHF. CDR3 bases: TGTGCCAGCAATCCGGGACAGGGAAATTCACCCCTCCACTTT.

A single count supports this clone. The chain uses TRBV5-1 and TRBJ2-7, with D tentatively TRBD1 (6 bases). Germline loops: CDR1 SGHRS, CDR2 YFSETQ. Trimming removed 4 bases at V and 2 bases at J, with 13 bases between. This CDR3 is built from 14 residues. CDR3 DNA sequence: TGCGCCAGCAGCCAAACGACAGGCCCCTACGAGCAGTACTTC. It yields the protein CASSQTTGPYEQYF.

V gene TRBV20-1 combines with J gene TRBJ1-2; D is uncertain. The germline V and J ends were trimmed by 3 bases and 8 bases, with 22 bases remaining between them. The CDR3 extends over 15 amino acids. From germline, CDR1 is DFQATT and CDR2 SNEGSKA (reference sequence). Written as DNA, the CDR3 is TGCAGTGCTAGTGACCCGGGCCTCCCCTCGGGGGGCTACACCTTC. As protein: CSASDPGLPSGGYTF.

The V and J genes are TRBV2 and TRBJ2-2; D perhaps matches TRBD2 (6 bases). Germline lookup yields CDR1 SNHLY and CDR2 FYNNEI. This CDR3 contains 15 residues. Trimming took 2 bases from V and 5 from J, leaving 12 bases between them. CDR3 DNA: TGTGCCAGCAGTGAACGGGGGATGTTAACCGGGGAGCTGTTTTTT. It translates to CASSERGMLTGELFF.

This chain uses TRBV6-2 or TRBV6-3 with TRBJ1-1, with 12 bases aligning to TRBD1. The germline CDR1 and CDR2 sequences are MNHEY and SVGEGT. Losses at the gene ends were 2 bases for V and 5 bases for J; bases not matched to a gene: 6. The CDR3 covers 16 residues. The CDR3 bases are TGTGCCAGCAGTTACCGGGACAGGGGGCCGAAGACTGAAGCTTTCTTT. Its protein product is CASSYRDRGPKTEAFF.

The chain carries TRBV18 and TRBJ1-4; D may be TRBD1 (6 bases). The CDR3 contains 18 residues. The germline CDR1 and CDR2 sequences are KGHSH and LQKENI. Trimming pared 1 base from V and 4 bases from J, leaving 19 bases between. This CDR3 reads CASSPQATRGLSNEKLFF. CDR3 nucleotides: TGTGCCAGCTCACCACAGGCCACGCGGGGGCTCAGTAATGAAAAACTGTTTTTT. Complete variable domain (other parts from reference TRBV18 and TRBJ1-4): NAGVMQNPRHLVRRRGQEARLRCSPMKGHSHVYWYRQLPEEGLKFMVYLQKENIIDESGMPKERFSAEFPKEGPSILRIQQVVRGDSAAYFCASSPQATRGLSNEKLFFGSGTQLSVL.

The chain carries TRBV6-4 and TRBJ2-5; TRBD1 matches 8 bases. V trimming: 2 bases; J trimming: 5 bases; junction bases outside the gene matches: 4. CDR3 size: 14 residues. In germline, CDR1 is MRHNA, CDR2 SNTAGT. The CDR3 loop is CASSDHRGWETQYF. The CDR3 nucleotides read TGTGCCAGCAGTGACCACAGGGGGTGGGAGACCCAGTACTTC.